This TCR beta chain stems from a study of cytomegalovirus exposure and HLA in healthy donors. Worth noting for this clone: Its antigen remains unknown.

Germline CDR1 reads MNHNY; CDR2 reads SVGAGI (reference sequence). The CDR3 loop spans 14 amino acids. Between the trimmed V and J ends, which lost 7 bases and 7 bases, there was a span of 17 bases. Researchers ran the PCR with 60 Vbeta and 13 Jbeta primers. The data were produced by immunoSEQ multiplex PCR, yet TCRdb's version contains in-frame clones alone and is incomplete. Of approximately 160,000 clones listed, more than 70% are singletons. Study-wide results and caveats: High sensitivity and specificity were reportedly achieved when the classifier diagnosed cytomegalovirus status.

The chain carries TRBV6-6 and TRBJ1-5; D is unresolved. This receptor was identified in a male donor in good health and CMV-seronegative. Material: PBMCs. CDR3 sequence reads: CASKHTETEQPQHF. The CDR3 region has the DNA TGTGCCAGCAAACATACAGAAACCGAACAGCCCCAGCATTTT.